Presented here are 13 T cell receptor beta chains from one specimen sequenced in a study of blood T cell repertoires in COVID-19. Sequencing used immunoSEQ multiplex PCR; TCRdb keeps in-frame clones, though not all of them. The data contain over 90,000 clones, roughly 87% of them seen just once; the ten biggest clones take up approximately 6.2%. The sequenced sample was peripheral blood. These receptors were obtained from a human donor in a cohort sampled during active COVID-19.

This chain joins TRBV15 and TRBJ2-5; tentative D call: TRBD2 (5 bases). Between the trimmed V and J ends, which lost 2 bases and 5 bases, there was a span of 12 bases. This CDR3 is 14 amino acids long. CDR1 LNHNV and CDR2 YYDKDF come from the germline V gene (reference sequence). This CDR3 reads CATSRSGIAETQYF. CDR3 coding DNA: TGTGCCACCAGCAGATCCGGGATAGCGGAGACCCAGTACTTC.

CDR3 DNA: TGTGCCTGCTTCGGGGGGGTCTCAGATACGCAGTATTTT. It specifies CACFGGVSDTQYF. The chain couples TRBV7-9 to TRBJ2-3, with TRBD2 matching 8 bases. Germline assignment: CDR1 SEHNR and CDR2 FQNEAQ (reference sequence). J gave up 4 bases and V 11 bases, and 8 bases lay outside the gene matches. This CDR3 region has 13 residues.

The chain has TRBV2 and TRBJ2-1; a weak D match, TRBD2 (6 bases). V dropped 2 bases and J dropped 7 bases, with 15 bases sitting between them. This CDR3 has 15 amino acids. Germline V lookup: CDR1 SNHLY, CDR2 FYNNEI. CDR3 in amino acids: CASSERRGTENEQFF. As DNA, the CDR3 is TGTGCCAGCAGTGAACGTCGGGGGACGGAAAATGAGCAGTTCTTC.

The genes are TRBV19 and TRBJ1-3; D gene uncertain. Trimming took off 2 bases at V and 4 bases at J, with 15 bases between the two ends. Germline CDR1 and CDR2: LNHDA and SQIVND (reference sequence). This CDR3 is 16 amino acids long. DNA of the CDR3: TGTGCCAGTAGTATACGGTACGAGGCAGCAGGAAACACCATATATTTT. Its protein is CASSIRYEAAGNTIYF. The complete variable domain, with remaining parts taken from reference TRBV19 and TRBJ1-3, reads DGGITQSPKYLFRKEGQNVTLSCEQNLNHDAMYWYRQDPGQGLRLIYYSQIVNDFQKGDIAEGYSVSREKKESFPLTVTSAQKNPTAFYLCASSIRYEAAGNTIYFGEGSWLTVV.

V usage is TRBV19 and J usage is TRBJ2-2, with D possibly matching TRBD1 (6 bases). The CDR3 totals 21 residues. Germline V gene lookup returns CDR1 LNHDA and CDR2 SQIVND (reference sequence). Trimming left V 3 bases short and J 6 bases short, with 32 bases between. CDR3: CASSIGRIYENRVEGSGELFF. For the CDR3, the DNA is TGTGCCAGTAGTATCGGCCGAATATATGAAAACAGGGTCGAAGGGTCCGGGGAGCTGTTTTTT.

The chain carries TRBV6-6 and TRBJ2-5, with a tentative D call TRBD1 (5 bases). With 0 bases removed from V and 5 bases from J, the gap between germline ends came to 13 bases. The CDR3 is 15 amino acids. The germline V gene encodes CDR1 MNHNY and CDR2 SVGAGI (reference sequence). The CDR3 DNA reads TGTGCCAGCAGTTACTCGGCAGGGTCGGCCGAGACCCAGTACTTC. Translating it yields CASSYSAGSAETQYF.

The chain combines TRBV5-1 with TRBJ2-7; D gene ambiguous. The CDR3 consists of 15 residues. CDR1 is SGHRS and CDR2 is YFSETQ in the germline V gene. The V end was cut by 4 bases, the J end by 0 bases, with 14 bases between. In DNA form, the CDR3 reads TGCGCCAGCAGCCCGACACCCTTGAGCTCCTACGAGCAGTACTTC. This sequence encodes CASSPTPLSSYEQYF.

The CDR3 protein is CASSRSGTGNNSPLHF. In nucleotides, the CDR3 is TGTGCCAGCAGCCGTTCCGGGACAGGGAATAATTCACCCCTCCACTTT. The J gene is TRBJ1-6, the V gene TRBV3-1 (or the pseudogene TRBV3-2); 9 bases map to TRBD1. V lost 4 bases to trimming and J lost 5 bases; unmatched junction nucleotides: 6. This CDR3 is built from 16 residues. Germline CDR1 LGHDT, CDR2 YNNKEL (reference sequence).

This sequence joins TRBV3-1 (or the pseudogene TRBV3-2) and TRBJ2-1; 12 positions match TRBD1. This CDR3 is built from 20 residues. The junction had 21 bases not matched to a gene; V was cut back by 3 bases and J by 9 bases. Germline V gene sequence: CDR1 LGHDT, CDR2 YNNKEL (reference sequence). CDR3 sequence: CASSQKPGQGARPTKGEQFF. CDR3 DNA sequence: TGTGCCAGCAGCCAGAAACCGGGACAGGGGGCGCGTCCCACTAAGGGTGAGCAGTTCTTC.

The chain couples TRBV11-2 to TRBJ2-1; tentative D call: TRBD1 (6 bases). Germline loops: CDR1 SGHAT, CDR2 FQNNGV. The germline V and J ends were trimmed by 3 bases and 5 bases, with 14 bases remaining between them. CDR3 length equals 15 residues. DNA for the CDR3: TGTGCCAGCAGCTTTACCAGGGGTAATAACAATGAGCAGTTCTTC. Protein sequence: CASSFTRGNNNEQFF.

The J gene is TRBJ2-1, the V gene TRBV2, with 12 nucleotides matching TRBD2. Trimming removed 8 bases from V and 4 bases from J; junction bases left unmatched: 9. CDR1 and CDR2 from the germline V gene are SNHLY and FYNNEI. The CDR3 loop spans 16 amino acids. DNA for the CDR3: TGTGCCAGCCGAGGACTAGCGGGATGGACGTACAATGAGCAGTTCTTC. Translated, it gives CASRGLAGWTYNEQFF.

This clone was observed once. CDR3 coding DNA: TGTGCCAGCAGTCAGGTCGCCTTTGGTAGCGGGAGCGGGGAGACCCAGTACTTC. This codes for CASSQVAFGSGSGETQYF. V is TRBV3-1 (or the pseudogene TRBV3-2) and J is TRBJ2-5, with 9 bases matching TRBD2. The CDR3 sequence is 18 residues long. J was trimmed by 5 bases and V by 6 bases; bases with no gene match: 19. Germline CDR1 and CDR2: LGHDT and YNNKEL (reference sequence).

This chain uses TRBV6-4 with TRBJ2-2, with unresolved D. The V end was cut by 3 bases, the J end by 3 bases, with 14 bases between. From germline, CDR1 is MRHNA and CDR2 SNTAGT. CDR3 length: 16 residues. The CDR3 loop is CASSETPRSYTGELFF. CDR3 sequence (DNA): TGTGCCAGCAGTGAAACCCCGCGCTCCTACACCGGGGAGCTGTTTTTT.